This T cell receptor (beta chain) is drawn from a study of T cell repertoires in cytomegalovirus infection. In the study overall: Researchers turned to recently identified HLA-C-restricted CMV epitopes as well as well-studied HLA-B-restricted ones. CMV infection together with matching HLA type was indicated by public TCR beta signatures. Study results and limitations: Identification of carriers of CMV plus the relevant HLA was achieved through cumulative public TCR beta family frequency. Clonotypes of TCR beta that were HLA-C-restricted and CMV-specific dominated the ex vivo response.

TCRdb reanalysed the reads using MiXCR and keeps one entry per CDR3 protein. The table records about 150,000 distinct CDR3 sequences, 32% of them present only once. This CDR3 spans 13 amino acids. Trimming pared 5 bases from V and 4 bases from J, leaving 12 bases between. CDR1 LNHNV and CDR2 YYDKDF come from the germline V gene (reference sequence). Remarks on this clonotype: Its matching antigen is unknown.

The chain has TRBV15 and TRBJ2-7, with D possibly matching TRBD2 (6 bases). The sequence was obtained from a human donor in good health (CMV status not recorded). Some clones in this sample may be carry-over from other donors' samples. The material sequenced was CD8+ T cells from cultured PBMCs, taken from culture after CMV antigen stimulation. The CDR3 spells CATSAEGLYEQYF. CDR3 DNA sequence: TGTGCCACCAGCGCCGAGGGACTGTACGAGCAGTACTTC.